This entry describes one T cell receptor (beta chain). The antigen is undetermined. Profiling relied on immunoSEQ multiplex PCR, and the TCRdb table lists in-frame clones only, not all of them. The sample includes more than 20,000 clones, around 86% seen only once; the top ten take approximately 30%. The sample is drawn from a study of T cell responses to AZD1222 COVID-19 vaccine. The CDR3 consists of 16 residues. V lost 1 base and J lost 6; bases outside the gene matches: 10. Germline V gene sequence: CDR1 SGDLS, CDR2 YYNGEE. The study, taken as a whole, reports: Seropositive AZD1222 recipients at baseline numbered only six or seven. The donors showed a predominance of white British ancestry and of females, with possible underestimation of clonal diversity. Close to half of all spike-specific TCRs reportedly target regions of the variants that are unmutated.

The clonotype was recovered from an adult who received the AZD1222 COVID-19 vaccine. This chain links TRBV9 with TRBJ2-1; 7 nucleotides align to TRBD1. Sequencing was performed on peripheral blood, taken 28 days after the second AZD1222 dose. CDR3 in DNA: TGTGCCAGCAGCGTATTAGGGGGCGGGTTTGGCAATGAGCAGTTCTTC. Its translation: CASSVLGGGFGNEQFF.